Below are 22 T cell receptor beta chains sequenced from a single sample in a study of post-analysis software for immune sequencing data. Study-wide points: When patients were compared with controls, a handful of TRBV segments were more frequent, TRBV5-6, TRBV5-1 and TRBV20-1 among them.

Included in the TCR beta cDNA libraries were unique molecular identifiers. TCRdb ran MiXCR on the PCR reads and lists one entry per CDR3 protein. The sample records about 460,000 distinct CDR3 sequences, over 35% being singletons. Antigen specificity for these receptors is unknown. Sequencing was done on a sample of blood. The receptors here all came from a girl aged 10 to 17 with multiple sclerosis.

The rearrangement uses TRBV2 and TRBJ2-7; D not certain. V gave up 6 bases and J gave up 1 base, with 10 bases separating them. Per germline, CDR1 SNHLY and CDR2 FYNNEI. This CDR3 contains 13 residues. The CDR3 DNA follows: TGTGCCAGCAGGGTGGGTGTATCCTACGAGCAGTACTTC. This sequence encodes CASRVGVSYEQYF.

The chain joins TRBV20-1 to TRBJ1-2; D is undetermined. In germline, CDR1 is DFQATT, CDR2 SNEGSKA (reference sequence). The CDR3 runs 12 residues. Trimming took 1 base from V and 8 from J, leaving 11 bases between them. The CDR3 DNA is TGCAGTGCTAGAGTAGTGTCGGGAGGCTACACCTTC. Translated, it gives CSARVVSGGYTF.

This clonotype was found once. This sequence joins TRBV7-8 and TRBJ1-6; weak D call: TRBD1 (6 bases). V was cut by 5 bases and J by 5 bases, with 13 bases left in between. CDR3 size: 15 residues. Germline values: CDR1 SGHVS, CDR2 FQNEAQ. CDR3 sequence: CASSGGLGNNSPLHF. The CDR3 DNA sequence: TGTGCCAGCAGCGGGGGCTTGGGGAATAATTCACCCCTCCACTTT.

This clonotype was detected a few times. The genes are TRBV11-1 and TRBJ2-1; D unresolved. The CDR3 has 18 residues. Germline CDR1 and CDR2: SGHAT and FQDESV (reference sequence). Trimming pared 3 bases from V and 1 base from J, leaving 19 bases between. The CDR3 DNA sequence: TGTGCCAGCAGCTTGCTGGGATGGAACGGTCTATCCTACAATGAGCAGTTCTTC. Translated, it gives CASSLLGWNGLSYNEQFF.

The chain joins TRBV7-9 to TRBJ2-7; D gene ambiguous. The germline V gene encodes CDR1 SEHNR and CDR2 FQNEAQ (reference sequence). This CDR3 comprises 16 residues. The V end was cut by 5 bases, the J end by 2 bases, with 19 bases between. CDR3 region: CASSTPFRTGTYEQYF. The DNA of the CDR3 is TGTGCCAGCAGCACACCCTTTAGGACCGGCACCTACGAGCAGTACTTC.

The CDR3 spells CASSQEASGHNTGELFF. In DNA, the CDR3 is TGTGCCAGCAGCCAAGAGGCTAGCGGGCACAACACCGGGGAGCTGTTTTTT. This chain links TRBV3-1 with TRBJ2-2; 8 bases agree with TRBD2. The CDR3 is 17 residues long. The germline gives CDR1 LGHDT, CDR2 YNNKEL (reference sequence). V lost 0 bases, J lost 2 bases, and 5 bases stayed unmatched.

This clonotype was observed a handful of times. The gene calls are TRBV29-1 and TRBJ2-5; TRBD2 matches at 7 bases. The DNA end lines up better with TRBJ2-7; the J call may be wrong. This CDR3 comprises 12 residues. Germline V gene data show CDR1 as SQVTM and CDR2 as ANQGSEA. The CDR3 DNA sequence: TGCAGCGCCTCCGCGGGAGTGCACGAGCAGTACTTC. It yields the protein CSASAGVHEQYF.

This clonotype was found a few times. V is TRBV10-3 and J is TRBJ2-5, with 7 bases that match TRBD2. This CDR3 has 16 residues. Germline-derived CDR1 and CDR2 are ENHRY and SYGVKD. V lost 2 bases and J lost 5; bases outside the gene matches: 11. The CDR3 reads CAISESGGRVGETQYF. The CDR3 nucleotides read TGTGCCATCAGTGAGAGTGGGGGGAGGGTCGGGGAGACCCAGTACTTC.

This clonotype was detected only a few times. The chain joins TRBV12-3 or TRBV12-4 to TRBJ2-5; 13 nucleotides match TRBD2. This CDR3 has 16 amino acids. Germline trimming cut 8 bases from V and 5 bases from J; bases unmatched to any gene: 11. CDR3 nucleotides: TGTGCCAGCGGCCGGGGACTAGCGGGATTTATGGAGACCCAGTACTTC. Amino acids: CASGRGLAGFMETQYF.

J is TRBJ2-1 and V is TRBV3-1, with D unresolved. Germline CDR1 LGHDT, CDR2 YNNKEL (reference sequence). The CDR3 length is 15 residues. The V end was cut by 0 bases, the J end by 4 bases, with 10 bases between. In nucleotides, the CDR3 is TGTGCCAGCAGCCAAGATCGGACCCTTTACAATGAGCAGTTCTTC. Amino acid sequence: CASSQDRTLYNEQFF.

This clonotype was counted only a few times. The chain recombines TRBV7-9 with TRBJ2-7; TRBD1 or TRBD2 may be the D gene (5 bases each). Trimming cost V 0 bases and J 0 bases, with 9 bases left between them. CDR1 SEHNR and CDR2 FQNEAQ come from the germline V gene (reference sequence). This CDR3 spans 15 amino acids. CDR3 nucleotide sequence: TGTGCCAGCAGCTTAGCTTGGGGGAGCTCCTACGAGCAGTACTTC. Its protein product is CASSLAWGSSYEQYF.

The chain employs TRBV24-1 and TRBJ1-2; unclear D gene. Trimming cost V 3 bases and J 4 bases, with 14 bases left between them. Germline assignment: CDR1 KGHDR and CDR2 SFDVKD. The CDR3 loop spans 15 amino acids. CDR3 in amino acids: CATSDPRPGGYGYTF. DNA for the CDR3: TGTGCCACCAGTGATCCCCGGCCTGGAGGCTATGGCTACACCTTC.

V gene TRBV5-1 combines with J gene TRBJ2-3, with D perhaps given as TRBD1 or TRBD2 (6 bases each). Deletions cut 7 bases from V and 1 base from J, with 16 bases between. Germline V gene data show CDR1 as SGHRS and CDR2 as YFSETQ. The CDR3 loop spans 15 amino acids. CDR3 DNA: TGCGCCAGCGAGGTAGGGGGGAAGCGCACAGATACGCAGTATTTT. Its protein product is CASEVGGKRTDTQYF.

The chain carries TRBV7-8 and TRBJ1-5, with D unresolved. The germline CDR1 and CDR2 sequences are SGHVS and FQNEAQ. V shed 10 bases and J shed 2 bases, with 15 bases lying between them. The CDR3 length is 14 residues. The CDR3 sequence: CATKEGGGNQPQHF. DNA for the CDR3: TGTGCCACTAAGGAGGGTGGGGGCAATCAGCCCCAGCATTTT.

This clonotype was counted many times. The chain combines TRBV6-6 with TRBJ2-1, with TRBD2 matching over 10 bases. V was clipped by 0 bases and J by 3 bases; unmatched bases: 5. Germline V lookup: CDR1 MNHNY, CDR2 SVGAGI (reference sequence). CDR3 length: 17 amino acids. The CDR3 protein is CASSYSPTSGIYNEQFF. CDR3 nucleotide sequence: TGTGCCAGCAGTTACTCGCCTACTAGCGGGATCTACAATGAGCAGTTCTTC.

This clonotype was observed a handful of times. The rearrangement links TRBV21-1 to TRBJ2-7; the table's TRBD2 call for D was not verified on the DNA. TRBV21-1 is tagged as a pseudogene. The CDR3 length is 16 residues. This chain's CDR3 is CASSKGGLAGDYEQYF. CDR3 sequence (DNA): TGTGCCAGCAGCAAAGGAGGACTAGCGGGAGACTACGAGCAGTACTTC.

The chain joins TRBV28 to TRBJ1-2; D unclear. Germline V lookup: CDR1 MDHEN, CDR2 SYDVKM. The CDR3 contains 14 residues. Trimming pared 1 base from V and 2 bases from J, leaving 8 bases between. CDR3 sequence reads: CASSLSRENYGYTF. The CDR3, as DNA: TGTGCCAGCAGTTTATCTCGGGAGAACTATGGCTACACCTTC.

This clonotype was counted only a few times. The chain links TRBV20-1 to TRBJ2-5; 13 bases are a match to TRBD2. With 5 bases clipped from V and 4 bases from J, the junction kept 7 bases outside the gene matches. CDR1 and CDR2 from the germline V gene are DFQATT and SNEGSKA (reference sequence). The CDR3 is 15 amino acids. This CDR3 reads CSAEGLAGRGETQYF. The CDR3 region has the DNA TGCAGTGCTGAGGGACTAGCGGGACGAGGAGAGACCCAGTACTTC.

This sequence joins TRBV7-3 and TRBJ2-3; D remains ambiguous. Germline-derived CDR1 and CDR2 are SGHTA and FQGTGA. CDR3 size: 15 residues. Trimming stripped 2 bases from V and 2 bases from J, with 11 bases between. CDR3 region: CASSLEGLSTDTQYF. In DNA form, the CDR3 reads TGTGCCAGCAGCTTAGAAGGCCTATCCACAGATACGCAGTATTTT.

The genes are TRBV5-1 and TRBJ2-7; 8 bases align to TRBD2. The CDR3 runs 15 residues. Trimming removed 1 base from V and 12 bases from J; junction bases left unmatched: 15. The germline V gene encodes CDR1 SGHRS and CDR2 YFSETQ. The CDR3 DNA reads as TGCGCCAGCAGCTTGCCCGACGTCGGGACTAGTCAGCGGTACTTC. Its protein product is CASSLPDVGTSQRYF.

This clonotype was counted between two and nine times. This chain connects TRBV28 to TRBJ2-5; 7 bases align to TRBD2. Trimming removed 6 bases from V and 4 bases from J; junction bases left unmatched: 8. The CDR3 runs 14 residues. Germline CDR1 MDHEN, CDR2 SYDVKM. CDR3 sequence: CASRGLERGETQYF. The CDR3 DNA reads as TGTGCCAGCAGAGGACTAGAACGAGGAGAGACCCAGTACTTC.

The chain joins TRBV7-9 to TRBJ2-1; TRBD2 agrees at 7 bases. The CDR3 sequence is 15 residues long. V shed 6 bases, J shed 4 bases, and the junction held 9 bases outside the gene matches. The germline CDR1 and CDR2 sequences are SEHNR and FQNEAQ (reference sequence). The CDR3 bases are TGTGCCAGCAGGTCGGGCGGGAGCAGGTACAATGAGCAGTTCTTC. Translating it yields CASRSGGSRYNEQFF.